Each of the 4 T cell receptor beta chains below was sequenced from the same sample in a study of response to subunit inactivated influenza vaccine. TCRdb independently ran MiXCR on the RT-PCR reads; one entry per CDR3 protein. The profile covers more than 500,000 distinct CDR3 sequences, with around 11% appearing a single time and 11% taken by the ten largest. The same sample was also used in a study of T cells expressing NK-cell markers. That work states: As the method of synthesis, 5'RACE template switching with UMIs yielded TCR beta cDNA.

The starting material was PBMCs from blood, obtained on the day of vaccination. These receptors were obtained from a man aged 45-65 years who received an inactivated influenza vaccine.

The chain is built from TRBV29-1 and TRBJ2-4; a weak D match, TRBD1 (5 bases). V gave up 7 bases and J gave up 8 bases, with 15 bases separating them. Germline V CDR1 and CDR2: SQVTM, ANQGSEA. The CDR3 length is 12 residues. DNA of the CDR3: TGCAGCGGCAGCACCCTAGGGGACATTCAGTACTTC. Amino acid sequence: CSGSTLGDIQYF.

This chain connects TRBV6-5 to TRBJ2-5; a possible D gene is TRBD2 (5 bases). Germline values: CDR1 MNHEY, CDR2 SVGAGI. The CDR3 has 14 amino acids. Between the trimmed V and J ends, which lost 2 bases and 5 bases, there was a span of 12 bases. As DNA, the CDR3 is TGTGCCAGCAGTTACGGTTCTAGCCGGGAGACCCAGTACTTC. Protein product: CASSYGSSRETQYF.

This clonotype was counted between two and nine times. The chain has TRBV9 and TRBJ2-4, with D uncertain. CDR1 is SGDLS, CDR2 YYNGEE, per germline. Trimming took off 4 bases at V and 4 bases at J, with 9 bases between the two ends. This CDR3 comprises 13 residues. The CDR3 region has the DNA TGTGCCAGCAGCCCGGCCAGTAAAAACATTCAGTACTTC. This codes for CASSPASKNIQYF.

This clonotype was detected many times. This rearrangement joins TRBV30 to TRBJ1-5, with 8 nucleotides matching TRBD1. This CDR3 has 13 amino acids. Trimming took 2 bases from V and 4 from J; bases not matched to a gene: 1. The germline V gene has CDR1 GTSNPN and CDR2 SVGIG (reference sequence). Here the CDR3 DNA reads TGTGCCTGGAGTCGACAGGGGAATCAGCCCCAGCATTTT. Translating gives CAWSRQGNQPQHF.